This TCR beta chain was captured in a study of CD8+CD57+ T cells in acquired aplastic anemia. Study-level background: Roughly 10.8 million reads were obtained on average for healthy donor CD4+ cells. Study findings and constraints: Common to patients and controls were roughly 30 CD8+ CDR3 sequences.

As for this clonotype: What it binds is not known.

V was trimmed by 2 bases and J by 0 bases, leaving 10 bases between them. Germline assignment: CDR1 SEHNR and CDR2 FQNEAQ (reference sequence). This CDR3 is 15 amino acids long. Genomic DNA templated the TCR beta VDJ and CDR3 profiling. TCRdb re-called the reads with MiXCR, one entry per CDR3 protein. The data contain tens of thousands of distinct CDR3 sequences, around 72% of them seen just once; the ten biggest clones take up 30% to 40%. Sequencing was carried out using sorted CD4+, CD8+, or CD8+CD57+ T cells (not recorded which) from PBMCs. This receptor was taken from a human donor in good health, serving as a control. The chain combines TRBV7-9 with TRBJ2-5; D gene unclear. As DNA, the CDR3 is TGTGCCAGCAGCTTATTTCCGAAGTACCAAGAGACCCAGTACTTC. The encoded protein is CASSLFPKYQETQYF.